Listed below are T cell receptor beta chains from one sample, sequenced in a study of T-cell reconstitution after alpha-beta-depleted transplantation in children. TCRdb analysed the PCR reads with MiXCR anew, one entry per CDR3 protein. The sample records more than 150,000 distinct CDR3 sequences, 6.5% to 7.5% being singletons. The input for sequencing was PBMCs from the stem cell graft donor, taken from the stem cell graft. Receptor source: a human donor who donated a stem cell graft to a child with Wiskott-Aldrich syndrome. Both conserved end residues are part of each CDR3. The D gene is left open where the match is weak. Size values are once, few and many counts, or a class for expanded clones, and some rows have none.

d_call j_call v_call clone_size cdr3_nt cdr3_aa
NA TRBJ2-7 TRBV7-9 many TGTGCCAGCAGCGAAGGGTCCTACGAGCAGTACTTC CASSEGSYEQYF
NA TRBJ2-3 TRBV20-1 many TGCAGTGCTTTACTCACGGGACTTTCCACAGATACGCAGTATTTT CSALLTGLSTDTQYF
NA TRBJ1-2 TRBV29-1 many TGCAGCGTTGTGTCCCTCTATGGCTACACCTTC CSVVSLYGYTF
TRBD2 TRBJ2-2 TRBV5-1 NA TGCGCCAGCAGCTTGTTAGCGGGGGGCAACACCGGGGAGCTGTTTTTT CASSLLAGGNTGELFF
NA TRBJ2-1 TRBV6-1 many TGTGCCAGCAGGAAGGGGGGCAGGGGATTTCATGAGCAGTTCTTC CASRKGGRGFHEQFF
TRBD1 TRBJ2-7 TRBV5-1 many TGCGCCAGCAGCTTGGTCGTGTTTGGGGACAGGGCGAACTACGAGCAGTACTTC CASSLVVFGDRANYEQYF
NA TRBJ2-3 TRBV29-1 many TGCAGCGGGGACTGGGACAGCACAGATACGCAGTATTTT CSGDWDSTDTQYF
TRBD1 TRBJ1-2 TRBV5-1 few TGCGCCAGCAGCGCCGCCCTGGGACAGGAGAATGGCTACACCTTC CASSAALGQENGYTF
TRBD1 TRBJ2-3 TRBV5-1 NA TGCGCCAGCAGCTTGGAGCCGGGACAGGGTAGCATTGGTACGCAGTATTTT CASSLEPGQGSIGTQYF
NA TRBJ1-2 TRBV3-1 NA TGTGCCAGCAGCCAGAGGGACGCGGGTGGCTACACCTTC CASSQRDAGGYTF
TRBD1 TRBJ2-1 TRBV6-4 many TGTGCCAGCAGTCTTCGACAGGGTGGCGGGGAGCAGTTCTTC CASSLRQGGGEQFF
NA TRBJ2-1 TRBV7-2 few TGTGCCAGCAGCCTAAATTTGGCAGGGTTGGGTGAGCAGTTCTTC CASSLNLAGLGEQFF
NA TRBJ1-2 TRBV5-1 many TGCGCCAGCAGCCCCCGGGACATCCCCATGATGGGCTACACCTTC CASSPRDIPMMGYTF
NA TRBJ2-5 TRBV5-1 many TGCGCCAGCAGCTTCGAGGGGGGCCGGGAGACCCAGTACTTC CASSFEGGRETQYF
NA TRBJ2-1 TRBV5-5 few TGTGCCAGCAGCTTACCTCTCAATGAGCAGTTCTTC CASSLPLNEQFF
NA TRBJ2-7 TRBV7-9 few TGTGCCAGCAGCTTAGGGCTGGCGGGGTCCTCCTACGAGCAGTACTTC CASSLGLAGSSYEQYF
TRBD2 TRBJ2-7 TRBV7-6 few TGTGCCAGCAGCTTAGTTCTAGCGGGAGAGTTCTACGAGCAGTACTTC CASSLVLAGEFYEQYF
NA TRBJ2-1 TRBV5-1 many TGCGCCAGCAGCCTACAGACCGATGTGAATGAGCAGTTCTTC CASSLQTDVNEQFF
NA TRBJ2-1 TRBV11-2 many TGTGCCAGCAGCTTCACCGGGACTGGAGGGTCCTACAATGAGCAGTTCTTC CASSFTGTGGSYNEQFF
NA TRBJ2-1 TRBV7-9 many TGTGCCAGCAGCTCCCGATCTGGGGGGAGCGGCAATGAGCAGTTCTTC CASSSRSGGSGNEQFF
NA TRBJ1-1 TRBV28 few TGTGCCACCTTGGGGCTGAACGCTGAAGCTTTCTTT CATLGLNAEAFF
NA TRBJ2-1 TRBV5-1 NA TGCGCCAGCAGCTTGGTCGACCCCACCTACAATGAGCAGTTCTTC CASSLVDPTYNEQFF
NA TRBJ2-7 TRBV6-2/TRBV6-3 few TGTGCCAGCAGTTTACTCAAGAGCAACGAGCAGTACTTC CASSLLKSNEQYF
NA TRBJ2-5 TRBV19 few TGTGCCAGTAGCTCCGCGGGTTGGACCCAGTACTTC CASSSAGWTQYF
TRBD1 TRBJ2-5 TRBV12-3/TRBV12-4 many TGTGCCAGCAGTTTAACCGGACAGGGTCAGGGGACCCAGTACTTC CASSLTGQGQGTQYF
NA TRBJ2-5 TRBV10-3 many TGTGCCATCACCCGGGACGTACAAGAGACCCAGTACTTC CAITRDVQETQYF
NA TRBJ1-5 TRBV6-6 few TGTGCCAGCAGTTACCCCTTCCAGCCCCAGCATTTT CASSYPFQPQHF
TRBD2 TRBJ2-7 TRBV7-2 many TGTGCCAGCAGCCGACTAGCGGCTTACGAGCAGTACTTC CASSRLAAYEQYF
TRBD2 TRBJ2-5 TRBV9 many TGTGCCAGCAGCCAAAGCGGGGGAGAAGAGACCCAGTACTTC CASSQSGGEETQYF
NA TRBJ2-5 TRBV15 many TGTGCCACCAGCAGAGTTCGCAGGGAAGGAGAGACCCAGTACTTC CATSRVRREGETQYF
TRBD2 TRBJ2-7 TRBV3-1 NA TGTGCCAGCAGCCCCCGTCTGGCCCGGACTAGCGGCGAGCAGTACTTC CASSPRLARTSGEQYF
NA TRBJ1-1 TRBV13 many TGTGCCAGCAGCTCCCAGGAAACCGGGAACACTGAAGCTTTCTTT CASSSQETGNTEAFF
NA TRBJ2-7 TRBV25-1 many TGTGCCAGCAGTGAAAAGGGTCCGGGGACGCGCGAGCAGTACTTC CASSEKGPGTREQYF
NA TRBJ1-6 TRBV20-1 many TGCAGTGCTTCCGCAAAGGCTGGAGGGAATTCACCCCTCCACTTT CSASAKAGGNSPLHF
NA TRBJ2-2 TRBV9 many TGTGCCAGCAATCGAGGGATGAACACCGGGGAGCTGTTTTTT CASNRGMNTGELFF
TRBD2 TRBJ2-7 TRBV20-1 many TGCAGTGCTAGACAAAGCGGGGGGGCGGGCGAGCAGTACTTC CSARQSGGAGEQYF
TRBD2 TRBJ2-7 TRBV10-2 many TGCGCCAGCAGTGAGTCGAGGTCGGGAGGACCGTACGAGCAGTACTTC CASSESRSGGPYEQYF
TRBD2 TRBJ2-1 TRBV20-1 NA TGCAGTGCTAGAGCGAAAGCGGGAGTCTCCTACAATGAGCAGTTCTTC CSARAKAGVSYNEQFF
NA TRBJ2-3 TRBV5-1 many TGCGCCAGCAGCTTGGCCAACAGGGACACAGATACGCAGTATTTT CASSLANRDTDTQYF
NA TRBJ2-1 TRBV4-3 many TGCGCCAGCAGCCAAGTGGTACAGGGTGGAAGTAAGTTCTTC CASSQVVQGGSKFF